A single sample gave rise to the 26 T cell receptor beta chains below, sequenced in a study of cytomegalovirus exposure and HLA in healthy donors. With 60 Vbeta and 13 Jbeta primers, the PCR was carried out. Clones were read by immunoSEQ multiplex PCR, and TCRdb kept only the in-frame ones, dropping some. The sample shows tens of thousands of clones, and 3.5% to 4.5% sits with its ten largest clones. Specimen: PBMCs. The receptors derive from a male donor in good health and CMV-seronegative.

This chain's CDR3 is CASSVAPSGRAGSTEAFF. The CDR3 bases are TGTGCCAGCAGCGTAGCTCCCAGCGGCAGGGCGGGATCCACTGAAGCTTTCTTT. The chain recombines TRBV9 with TRBJ1-1; a possible D gene is TRBD1 (5 bases). CDR1 SGDLS and CDR2 YYNGEE come from the germline V gene. Trimming took 0 bases from V and 4 from J, leaving 22 bases between them. CDR3 length equals 18 residues.

The chain carries TRBV20-1 and TRBJ2-2; no definite D call. V gave up 6 bases and J gave up 8 bases, with 10 bases separating them. The CDR3 covers 11 residues. From germline, CDR1 is DFQATT and CDR2 SNEGSKA (reference sequence). CDR3 region: CSAHDGGELFF. CDR3 in DNA: TGCAGTGCGCACGACGGGGGGGAGCTGTTTTTT.

The rearrangement links TRBV28 to TRBJ2-7; 7 nucleotides line up with TRBD2. With V trimmed by 8 bases and J by 2 bases, 9 bases remained unmatched. The CDR3 contains 14 residues. Germline CDR1 reads MDHEN; CDR2 reads SYDVKM. The CDR3 DNA sequence: TGTGCCAGCGGAGGCGGGGGAGCCGCCTACGAGCAGTACTTC. It is translated as CASGGGGAAYEQYF.

The chain has TRBV4-3 and TRBJ1-4; TRBD1 might be the D (6 bases). There are 16 residues in the CDR3. The V and J ends lost 1 base and 0 bases respectively, with 9 bases between them. Germline V lookup: CDR1 LGHNA, CDR2 YSLEER. For the CDR3, the DNA is TGCGCCAGCAGCCAAGGGGGGCCTGCAACTAATGAAAAACTGTTTTTT. Amino acid sequence: CASSQGGPATNEKLFF.

The chain is built from TRBV11-1 and TRBJ2-7; D might be TRBD1 (6 bases). V lost 3 bases and J 4 bases, leaving 13 bases between the germline ends. The germline V gene encodes CDR1 SGHAT and CDR2 FQDESV (reference sequence). The CDR3 has 14 residues. CDR3 in DNA: TGTGCCAGCAGCTTCCAGGGGTCCGATTACGAGCAGTACTTC. It translates to CASSFQGSDYEQYF.

Concerning this clone itself: One junction end disagrees with the germline gene, perhaps due to a read error. V is TRBV27 and J is TRBJ2-1; possible D gene TRBD2, 7 bases. Germline-derived CDR1 and CDR2 are MNHEY and SMNVEV (reference sequence). This CDR3 contains 15 residues. As DNA, the CDR3 is TGTGCCAGCAGTCGCGGGGGCCGCTCCGACAATGAGCAGTTCTTC. Translated, it gives CASSRGGRSDNEQFF.

The V gene is TRBV15, the J gene TRBJ1-4; unclear D gene. The CDR3 is 13 amino acids. Germline V lookup: CDR1 LNHNV, CDR2 YYDKDF (reference sequence). V gave up 6 bases and J gave up 7 bases, with 12 bases separating them. In DNA form, the CDR3 reads TGTGCCACCAGACGGGGAGAAGGTGAAAAACTGTTTTTT. This encodes CATRRGEGEKLFF.

The gene calls are TRBV28 and TRBJ1-2, with 8 bases fitting TRBD1. The ends lost 6 bases at V and 7 bases at J; junction bases unmatched: 7. Per the germline V gene, CDR1 is MDHEN and CDR2 is SYDVKM. There are 13 residues in the CDR3. CDR3 region: CASSRDRLGGYTF. DNA of the CDR3: TGTGCCAGCAGCCGGGACAGGCTGGGTGGCTACACCTTC.

The genes are TRBV6-1 and TRBJ2-2, with D possibly TRBD2 on 6 matching bases. With 2 bases removed from V and 5 bases from J, the gap between germline ends came to 9 bases. The CDR3 sequence is 14 residues long. Germline CDR1 reads MNHNS; CDR2 reads SASEGT. For the CDR3, the DNA is TGTGCCAGCAGTGAAAGCGGGCGGACCGGGGAGCTGTTTTTT. Its translation: CASSESGRTGELFF.

DNA for the CDR3: TGTGCCAGCAGTCCACAGGGCTACGAGCAGTACTTC. This translates into CASSPQGYEQYF. The chain carries TRBV2 and TRBJ2-7, with a possible D match to TRBD1 (6 bases). Trimming took 5 bases from V and 3 from J, leaving 8 bases between them. This CDR3 spans 12 amino acids. Germline CDR1 and CDR2: SNHLY and FYNNEI.

This chain connects TRBV5-5 to TRBJ2-1, with D tentatively TRBD1 (5 bases). The ends were cut back, 4 bases at V and 8 bases at J, with 7 bases in the middle. The germline CDR1 and CDR2 sequences are SGHKS and YYEKEE (reference sequence). This CDR3 has 11 amino acids. The CDR3 region is CASSPRDEQFF. DNA for the CDR3: TGTGCCAGCAGCCCCAGGGATGAGCAGTTCTTC.

This chain uses TRBV10-2 with TRBJ1-2; possible D gene TRBD1, 5 bases. Germline V gene lookup returns CDR1 WSHSY and CDR2 SAAADI. The V and J ends lost 7 bases and 8 bases respectively, with 20 bases between them. CDR3 size: 14 residues. CDR3 coding DNA: TGCGCCAGCATGGAGGGAGGGGAACCTGACGGCTACACCTTC. It encodes CASMEGGEPDGYTF.

The chain employs TRBV9 and TRBJ2-2; 10 nucleotides agree with TRBD1. The germline V gene has CDR1 SGDLS and CDR2 YYNGEE. The CDR3 consists of 15 residues. With V trimmed by 5 bases and J by 3 bases, 4 bases remained unmatched. The CDR3 nucleotides read TGTGCCAGCAGGATGACAGGGGGCGACACCGGGGAGCTGTTTTTT. Translation: CASRMTGGDTGELFF.

The rearrangement uses TRBV20-1 and TRBJ1-1; D is uncertain. Trimming took 5 bases from V and 10 from J, leaving 14 bases between them. This CDR3 contains 11 residues. Germline V gene lookup returns CDR1 DFQATT and CDR2 SNEGSKA (reference sequence). CDR3 in amino acids: CSAEGQLGAFF. The CDR3 DNA reads TGCAGTGCTGAGGGCCAACTGGGAGCTTTCTTT.

A word on this clone: A read error may account for a junction end that differs from germline. V and J are TRBV10-3 and TRBJ2-3, with 7 bases aligning to TRBD1. Germline CDR1 and CDR2: ENHRY and SYGVKD. CDR3 length: 14 residues. CDR3 nucleotide sequence: TGTGCCATCAAGGCAGGGGGATCGACAGATAAGCAGTATTTT. This encodes CAIKAGGSTDKQYF.

CDR3 coding DNA: TGTGCCAGCAGCAAATTCGCGGAACTGTCATGGTACAGGGGTATCCAAGAGACCCAGTACTTC. It codes for CASSKFAELSWYRGIQETQYF. The chain joins TRBV21-1 to TRBJ2-5; TRBD1 is the table's D call and was not checked against the DNA. TRBV21-1 counts as a pseudogene. This CDR3 has 21 residues.

The V gene is TRBV6-6, the J gene TRBJ1-2; 7 bases agree with TRBD1. The CDR3 contains 14 residues. V trimming: 9 bases; J trimming: 3 bases; junction bases outside the gene matches: 10. The V gene's germline CDR1 is MNHNY and CDR2 SVGAGI (reference sequence). In DNA, the CDR3 is TGTGCCAGTCGTGACAGGGCCGCAGACTATGGCTACACCTTC. It codes for CASRDRAADYGYTF.

The gene calls are TRBV29-1 and TRBJ2-5; D remains unclear. Germline V CDR1 and CDR2: SQVTM, ANQGSEA. This CDR3 has 10 amino acids. As DNA, the CDR3 is TGCAGAGTCGGGTTAGAAAAGCAGTACTTC. Translating gives CRVGLEKQYF. The full variable domain, with the rest looked up from reference TRBV29-1 and TRBJ2-5, is SAVISQKPSRDICQRGTSLTIQCQVDSQVTMMFWYRQQPGQSLTLIATANQGSEATYESGFVIDKFPISRPNLTFSTLTVSNMSPEDSSIYLCRVGLEKQYFGPGTRLLVL.

The genes are TRBV5-6 and TRBJ2-1; perhaps TRBD1 as D (5 bases). The CDR3 has 13 amino acids. Between the trimmed V and J ends, which lost 4 bases and 8 bases, there was a span of 13 bases. Per the germline V gene, CDR1 is SGHDT and CDR2 is YYEEEE. The CDR3 region is CASSPPRAHEQFF. The CDR3 nucleotides read TGTGCCAGCAGCCCCCCCAGGGCCCATGAGCAGTTCTTC.

The chain links TRBV4-1 to TRBJ2-3; TRBD2 matches at 11 bases. Germline loops: CDR1 MGHRA, CDR2 YSYEKL. This CDR3 has 14 residues. V shed 2 bases and J 11 bases; nucleotides not matched to a gene: 6. CDR3 coding DNA: TGCGCCAGCAGCCAATTCTTAGCGGGGGGGCGGCAGTATTTT. This sequence encodes CASSQFLAGGRQYF.

About this clone: The junction shows a germline mismatch at one end, possibly a read error. The CDR3 DNA follows: TGTGCCAGCAGTTACTCAAGGGGCAACACTGAAGATTTCTTT. Its protein product is CASSYSRGNTEDFF. The chain carries TRBV6-5 and TRBJ1-1, with D perhaps matching TRBD1 (5 bases). The CDR3 spans 14 residues. Germline values: CDR1 MNHEY, CDR2 SVGAGI.

V is TRBV14 and J is TRBJ2-7; a possible D gene is TRBD1 (6 bases). V shed 1 base and J shed 4 bases, with 14 bases lying between them. The CDR3 consists of 15 residues. Germline CDR1 reads SGHDN; CDR2 reads FVKESK. CDR3: CASSQGHGTQYEQYF. As DNA, the CDR3 is TGTGCCAGCAGCCAAGGGCACGGGACACAGTACGAGCAGTACTTC.

V usage is TRBV5-4 and J usage is TRBJ1-2; TRBD1 might be the D (5 bases). The V and J ends lost 4 bases and 2 bases respectively, with 9 bases between them. Germline V gives CDR1 SGHNT, CDR2 YYREEE (reference sequence). The CDR3 is made up of 13 amino acids. The CDR3 reads CASSPDRNYGYTF. The CDR3 DNA follows: TGTGCCAGCAGCCCTGACAGAAACTATGGCTACACCTTC.

The CDR3 region has the DNA TGTGCCAGCAGTCACCAGACAATCAGGGGGACCGGGGAGCTGTTTTTT. Amino acid sequence: CASSHQTIRGTGELFF. This rearrangement joins TRBV6-6 to TRBJ2-2; TRBD1 aligns across 7 bases. This CDR3 contains 16 residues. V lost 5 bases and J lost 5; bases outside the gene matches: 11. Germline V gene sequence: CDR1 MNHNY, CDR2 SVGAGI (reference sequence).

The chain links TRBV6-5 to TRBJ1-2; D gene ambiguous. V was trimmed by 0 bases and J by 7 bases, leaving 18 bases between them. Germline loops: CDR1 MNHEY, CDR2 SVGAGI. The CDR3 spans 16 residues. The CDR3 region has the DNA TGTGCCAGCAGTTACTCGATCTCGCCCGGGAGTGGTGGCTACACCTTC. Its protein is CASSYSISPGSGGYTF.

The CDR3 DNA is TGCGCCAGCAGCCCATGGACAGGGGCTAATGAAAAACTGTTTTTT. Amino acid sequence: CASSPWTGANEKLFF. The rearrangement joins TRBV5-1 to TRBJ1-4; 9 bases fit TRBD1. Germline CDR1 and CDR2: SGHRS and YFSETQ. CDR3 length equals 15 residues. The ends lost 4 bases at V and 3 bases at J; junction bases unmatched: 4.